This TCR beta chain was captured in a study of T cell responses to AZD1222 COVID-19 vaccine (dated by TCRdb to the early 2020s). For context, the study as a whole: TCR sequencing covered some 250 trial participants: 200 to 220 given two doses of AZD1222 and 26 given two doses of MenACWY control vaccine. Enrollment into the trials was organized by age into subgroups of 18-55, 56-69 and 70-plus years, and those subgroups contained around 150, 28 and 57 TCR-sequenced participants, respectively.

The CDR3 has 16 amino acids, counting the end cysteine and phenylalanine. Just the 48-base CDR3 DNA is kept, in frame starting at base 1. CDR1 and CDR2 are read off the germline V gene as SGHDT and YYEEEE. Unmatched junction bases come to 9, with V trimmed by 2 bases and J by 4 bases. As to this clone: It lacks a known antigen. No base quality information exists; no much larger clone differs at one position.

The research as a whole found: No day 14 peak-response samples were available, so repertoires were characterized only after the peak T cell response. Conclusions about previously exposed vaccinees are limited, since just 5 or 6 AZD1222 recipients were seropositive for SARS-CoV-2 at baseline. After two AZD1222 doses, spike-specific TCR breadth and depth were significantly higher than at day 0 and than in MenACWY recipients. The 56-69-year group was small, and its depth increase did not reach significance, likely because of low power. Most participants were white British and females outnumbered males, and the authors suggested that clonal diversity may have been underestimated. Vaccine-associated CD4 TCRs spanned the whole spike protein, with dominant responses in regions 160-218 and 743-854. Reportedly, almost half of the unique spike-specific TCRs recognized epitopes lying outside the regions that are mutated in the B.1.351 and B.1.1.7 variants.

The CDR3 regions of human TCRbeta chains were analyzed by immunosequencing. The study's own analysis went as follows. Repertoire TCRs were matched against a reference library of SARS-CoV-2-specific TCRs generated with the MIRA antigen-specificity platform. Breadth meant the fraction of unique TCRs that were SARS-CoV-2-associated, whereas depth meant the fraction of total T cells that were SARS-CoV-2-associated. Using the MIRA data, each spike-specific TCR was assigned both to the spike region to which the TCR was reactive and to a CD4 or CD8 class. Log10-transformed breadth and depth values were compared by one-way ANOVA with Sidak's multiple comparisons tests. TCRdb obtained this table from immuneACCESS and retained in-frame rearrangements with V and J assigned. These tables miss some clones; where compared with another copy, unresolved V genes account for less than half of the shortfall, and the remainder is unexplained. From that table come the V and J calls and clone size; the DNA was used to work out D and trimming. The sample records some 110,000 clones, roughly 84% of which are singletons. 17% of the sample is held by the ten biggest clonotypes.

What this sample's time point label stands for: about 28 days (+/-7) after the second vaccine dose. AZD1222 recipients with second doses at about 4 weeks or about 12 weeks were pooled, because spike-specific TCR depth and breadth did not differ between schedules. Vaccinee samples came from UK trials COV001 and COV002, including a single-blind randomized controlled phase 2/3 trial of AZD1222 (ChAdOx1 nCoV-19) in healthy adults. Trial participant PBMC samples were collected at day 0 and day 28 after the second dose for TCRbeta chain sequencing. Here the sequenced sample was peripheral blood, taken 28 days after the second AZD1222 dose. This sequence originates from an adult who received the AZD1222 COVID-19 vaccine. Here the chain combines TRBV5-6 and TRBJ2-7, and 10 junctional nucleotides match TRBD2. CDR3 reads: CASSFLAGALFYEQYF. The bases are TGTGCCAGCAGCTTCCTAGCGGGGGCCCTTTTTTACGAGCAGTACTTC.